The 7 T cell receptor beta chains below all came from one sample that was sequenced in a study of T cells in Graves' hyperthyroidism and ophthalmopathy. Amplified TCR beta CDR3 regions derived from RNA transcripts. First-round RT-PCR of the TCR CDR3 relied on the HTBI primer set. Each CDR3 protein gets one entry after TCRdb re-called the multiplex PCR reads with MiXCR. The profile shows 540,000 or so distinct CDR3 sequences, roughly 50% of them singletons. The sequencing sample was made of peripheral blood or thyroid tissue (not recorded which). These receptor sequences come from an adult woman with Graves' disease, either hyperthyroidism or ophthalmopathy (not recorded which).

This clonotype was seen a single time. This chain connects TRBV7-8 to TRBJ2-5, with 7 bases that match TRBD2. Germline assignment: CDR1 SGHVS and CDR2 FQNEAQ. V trimming: 3 bases; J trimming: 4 bases; junction bases outside the gene matches: 5. CDR3 length: 14 amino acids. CDR3: CASSFPGGGETQYF. The CDR3 bases are TGTGCCAGCAGCTTCCCGGGAGGAGGAGAGACCCAGTACTTC.

This clonotype was seen repeatedly, ten times or more. V usage is TRBV20-1 and J usage is TRBJ1-2; no reliable D call. This CDR3 region has 13 residues. Trimming cost V 4 bases and J 6 bases, with 15 bases left between them. Germline V gene sequence: CDR1 DFQATT, CDR2 SNEGSKA (reference sequence). The CDR3 sequence is CSATPGPWDGYTF. Here the CDR3 DNA reads TGCAGTGCTACTCCCGGGCCCTGGGATGGCTACACCTTC.

Comment on this clonotype: This clone may be a read error of a much larger clone one base away. The rearrangement joins TRBV12-3 or TRBV12-4 to TRBJ2-7; no firm D call. The CDR3 contains 16 residues. CDR3 in DNA: TGTGCCAGCAGTTACTCGATCACGGACCTTTCCTACGAGCGGTACTTC. This encodes CASSYSITDLSYERYF.

This rearrangement joins TRBV7-2 to TRBJ1-2; 8 bases are shared with TRBD1. The CDR3 consists of 15 residues. The germline gives CDR1 SGHTA, CDR2 FQGNSA. J gave up 8 bases and V 5 bases, and 13 bases lay outside the gene matches. CDR3 nucleotides: TGTGCCAGCAGCGGGGAGGGACAGGTCGGAGGGGGCTACACCTTC. Protein sequence: CASSGEGQVGGGYTF.

CDR3 sequence: CASTYSHPYNEQFF. DNA for the CDR3: TGTGCCAGCACCTACAGCCACCCTTACAATGAGCAGTTCTTC. The chain joins TRBV2 to TRBJ2-1; D remains ambiguous. Germline assignment: CDR1 SNHLY and CDR2 FYNNEI. This CDR3 comprises 14 residues. V lost 7 bases to trimming and J lost 4 bases, with 14 bases between them.

The sample holds many counts of this clonotype. The V call is TRBV20-1, the J call TRBJ1-4, with D possibly TRBD1 on 6 matching bases. This CDR3 contains 13 residues. V was shortened by 0 bases and J by 6 bases, with 8 bases between the two germline ends. The germline V gene has CDR1 DFQATT and CDR2 SNEGSKA (reference sequence). The CDR3 sequence: CSAREDSYEKLFF. CDR3 nucleotide sequence: TGCAGTGCTAGAGAGGACAGTTATGAAAAACTGTTTTTT.

The J gene is TRBJ2-3, the V gene TRBV9, with D perhaps TRBD2 (5 bases). The V gene's germline CDR1 is SGDLS and CDR2 YYNGEE. Trimming pared 3 bases from V and 4 bases from J, leaving 15 bases between. The CDR3 covers 15 residues. In DNA form, the CDR3 reads TGTGCCAGCAGCGAGCAGGACTGGGGTGCAGATACGCAGTATTTT. Translation gives CASSEQDWGADTQYF.